The present entry profiles one TCR beta chain with its context. This entry belongs to a study of T cells in tumors after PD-1 blockade. Overall study context: During anti-PD-1 treatment, some patients continued daily vismodegib 150 mg.

Using immunoSEQ multiplex PCR, the repertoire was profiled, and TCRdb retains in-frame clones only, with some absent. The table includes 60,000 to 75,000 clones, roughly 70% detected once. The V end lost 0 bases, the J end lost 4 bases, and 10 bases lay between the germline ends. Looked up from germline, CDR1 is SEHNR and CDR2 is FQNEAQ (reference sequence). This CDR3 is built from 15 residues. This material consisted of PBMCs, taken after anti-PD-1 treatment. This TCR was sampled from a human donor with basal cell carcinoma. The V gene is TRBV7-9, the J gene TRBJ1-5; weak D call: TRBD1 (6 bases). The CDR3 loop is CASSLAGTTNQPQHF. The CDR3 bases are TGTGCCAGCAGCTTAGCAGGGACAACAAATCAGCCCCAGCATTTT.